The T cell receptor (beta chain) under discussion was sequenced for a study of liver allograft versus peripheral blood T cells. The overall study: In transplanted livers, T cell receptor repertoires were compared with those found in the recipients' peripheral blood.

CDR1 MNHEY and CDR2 SVGEGT come from the germline V gene. The CDR3 covers 16 residues. With 7 bases clipped from V and 11 bases from J, the junction kept 19 bases outside the gene matches. Concerning this clonotype itself: Its antigen is not known.

Findings of the study overall: Reportedly, liver allograft T cell receptor repertoires differed from peripheral blood ones.

Each CDR3 protein is one row after TCRdb ran MiXCR on the reads. The table has about 8,400 distinct CDR3 sequences, about a sixth seen once. This sequence joins TRBV6-2 or TRBV6-3 and TRBJ1-4; 7 bases agree with TRBD1. This clonotype originated in a human patient who had a liver transplant. Some T cells may trace back to the graft donor. The CDR3 DNA follows: TGTGCCAGCACCCGCCGACAGGGCCGTACTTTGGTGAAACTGTTTTTT. Protein product: CASTRRQGRTLVKLFF.